Listed below are T cell receptor beta chains from one sample, sequenced in a study of T-cell memory formation after mild COVID-19. A single record per CDR3 protein comes from TCRdb applying MiXCR to the 5' RACE reads. The sample shows around 7,200 distinct CDR3 sequences, 31% of them seen only once. The material sequenced was PBMCs or a T cell subset sorted from them (not recorded which). The receptors shown here come from an adult woman who had mild COVID-19 (a few samples of this study predate the infection). Cell type and time point are not known. Each CDR3 is given with its conserved first and last residue. The order of the fields is J gene, V gene, D gene, clone size, CDR3 protein, CDR3 DNA. D genes are given only for firm matches. For some rows the clone size is stated as once, few or many, or as a class when expanded; others skip it.

J: TRBJ2-7; V: TRBV30; D: NA; size: many; CDR3: CAWSVMLTHEQYF; DNA: TGTGCCTGGAGTGTAATGTTGACCCACGAGCAGTACTTC
J: TRBJ2-5; V: TRBV24-1; D: NA; size: many; CDR3: CATSDSQGYQETQYF; DNA: TGTGCCACCAGTGACTCTCAGGGATACCAAGAGACCCAGTACTTC
J: TRBJ1-2; V: TRBV14; D: NA; size: many; CDR3: CASSQEIVLGYTF; DNA: TGTGCCAGCAGCCAAGAGATAGTACTTGGCTACACCTTC
J: TRBJ2-3; V: TRBV3-1; D: NA; size: many; CDR3: CASSQERDTQYF; DNA: TGTGCCAGCAGCCAAGAGAGGGATACGCAGTATTTT
J: TRBJ2-3; V: TRBV5-1; D: NA; size: NA; CDR3: CASSFTHSTDTQYF; DNA: TGCGCCAGCAGCTTCACCCACAGCACAGATACGCAGTATTTT
J: TRBJ1-1; V: TRBV6-5; D: NA; size: many; CDR3: CASSYWSGYMNTEAFF; DNA: TGTGCCAGCAGTTACTGGTCGGGTTACATGAACACTGAAGCTTTCTTT
J: TRBJ2-1; V: TRBV7-3; D: TRBD2; size: medium-sized; CDR3: CASSSMTSGGADEQFF; DNA: TGTGCCAGCAGCTCGATGACTAGCGGGGGGGCTGATGAGCAGTTCTTC
J: TRBJ2-3; V: TRBV9; D: NA; size: many; CDR3: CASSSQADSTDTQYF; DNA: TGTGCCAGCAGCAGCCAAGCGGATAGCACAGATACGCAGTATTTT
J: TRBJ1-1; V: TRBV24-1; D: TRBD1; size: many; CDR3: CATRTGGNTEAFF; DNA: TGTGCCACCAGGACAGGGGGGAACACTGAAGCTTTCTTT
J: TRBJ2-1; V: TRBV20-1; D: TRBD1; size: many; CDR3: CSAPPGTGVVSGQFF; DNA: TGCAGTGCGCCGCCCGGGACAGGGGTGGTTAGTGGGCAGTTCTTC
J: TRBJ2-3; V: TRBV6-5; D: NA; size: NA; CDR3: CASRSDLTDTQYF; DNA: TGTGCCAGCCGGTCTGATCTGACAGATACGCAGTATTTT
J: TRBJ2-1; V: TRBV4-1; D: NA; size: many; CDR3: CASSQWFGGESNEQFF; DNA: TGCGCCAGCAGCCAATGGTTCGGCGGGGAGTCGAATGAGCAGTTCTTC
J: TRBJ2-4; V: TRBV3-1; D: NA; size: many; CDR3: CASSQGSGALGNIQYF; DNA: TGTGCCAGCAGCCAAGGGTCGGGGGCGCTCGGTAACATTCAGTACTTC
J: TRBJ1-1; V: TRBV5-5; D: NA; size: medium-sized; CDR3: CASSLWGAATSEAFF; DNA: TGTGCCAGCAGCTTATGGGGGGCGGCGACTTCTGAAGCTTTCTTT
J: TRBJ1-2; V: TRBV20-1; D: TRBD1; size: NA; CDR3: CSALQGNYGYTF; DNA: TGCAGTGCTTTACAGGGGAACTATGGCTACACCTTC
J: TRBJ1-4; V: TRBV7-8; D: TRBD1; size: NA; CDR3: CASSSQGASREKLFF; DNA: TGTGCCAGCAGCTCACAGGGGGCTAGTCGGGAAAAACTGTTTTTT
J: TRBJ2-7; V: TRBV5-4; D: NA; size: many; CDR3: CASSLGGTSYEQYF; DNA: TGTGCCAGCAGCTTGGGCGGGACCTCCTACGAGCAGTACTTC
J: TRBJ2-1; V: TRBV7-3; D: TRBD1; size: many; CDR3: CASSLTGGAFNEQFF; DNA: TGTGCCAGCAGCTTAACAGGGGGCGCGTTCAATGAGCAGTTCTTC
J: TRBJ2-2; V: TRBV20-1; D: TRBD2; size: many; CDR3: CSASERAGTYTGELFF; DNA: TGCAGTGCTAGTGAAAGAGCGGGGACTTACACCGGGGAGCTGTTTTTT
J: TRBJ2-3; V: TRBV6-4; D: TRBD1; size: few; CDR3: CASSPGQATDTQYF; DNA: TGTGCCAGCAGCCCTGGACAGGCAACAGATACGCAGTATTTT
J: TRBJ2-7; V: TRBV11-2; D: NA; size: many; CDR3: CASSPKVRDSSYEQYF; DNA: TGTGCCAGCAGCCCCAAAGTGAGGGATAGCTCCTACGAGCAGTACTTC
J: TRBJ2-5; V: TRBV29-1; D: NA; size: many; CDR3: CSVDQGIGWETQYF; DNA: TGCAGCGTTGATCAGGGGATAGGTTGGGAGACCCAGTACTTC
J: TRBJ2-1; V: TRBV4-1; D: TRBD2; size: few; CDR3: CASSQDSGGAGEQFF; DNA: TGCGCCAGCAGCCAAGATTCCGGGGGGGCCGGTGAGCAGTTCTTC
J: TRBJ1-1; V: TRBV12-3/TRBV12-4; D: NA; size: medium-sized; CDR3: CASSFASGGINTEAFF; DNA: TGTGCCAGCAGTTTCGCGTCCGGGGGCATCAACACTGAAGCTTTCTTT
J: TRBJ2-3; V: TRBV19; D: NA; size: many; CDR3: CASSRLAHTDTQYF; DNA: TGTGCCAGTAGTAGGTTGGCACACACAGATACGCAGTATTTT
J: TRBJ2-1; V: TRBV9; D: TRBD2; size: many; CDR3: CASSDGLAAYNEQFF; DNA: TGTGCCAGCAGCGATGGACTAGCGGCTTACAATGAGCAGTTCTTC
J: TRBJ2-5; V: TRBV29-1; D: NA; size: NA; CDR3: CSVDYSKTQYF; DNA: TGCAGCGTCGACTACTCAAAGACCCAGTACTTC
J: TRBJ2-7; V: TRBV7-6; D: NA; size: once; CDR3: CASSLETLSYEQYF; DNA: TGTGCCAGCAGCTTAGAGACCCTTTCCTACGAGCAGTACTTC
J: TRBJ2-5; V: TRBV5-6; D: NA; size: NA; CDR3: CASSLEFSGTNQETQYF; DNA: TGTGCCAGCAGCTTAGAATTCAGCGGGACAAACCAAGAGACCCAGTACTTC
J: TRBJ2-1; V: TRBV20-1; D: NA; size: many; CDR3: CSARGPQSSYNEQFF; DNA: TGCAGTGCTAGAGGGCCCCAGAGCTCCTACAATGAGCAGTTCTTC
J: TRBJ1-2; V: TRBV10-2; D: TRBD1; size: NA; CDR3: CASREYTGGYGYTF; DNA: TGCGCCAGCAGAGAATACACAGGGGGCTATGGCTACACCTTC
J: TRBJ2-1; V: TRBV7-3; D: NA; size: medium-sized; CDR3: CASSLQGSSYNEQFF; DNA: TGTGCCAGCAGCCTGCAGGGGAGCTCCTACAATGAGCAGTTCTTC
J: TRBJ2-1; V: TRBV7-3; D: TRBD2; size: many; CDR3: CASSLGTSGGYNEQFF; DNA: TGTGCCAGCAGCCTGGGGACTAGCGGGGGGTACAATGAGCAGTTCTTC
J: TRBJ1-5; V: TRBV20-1; D: NA; size: NA; CDR3: CSALRENNQPQHF; DNA: TGCAGTGCACTTCGGGAGAACAATCAGCCCCAGCATTTT
J: TRBJ2-7; V: TRBV7-6; D: NA; size: medium-sized; CDR3: CASSSQGGYEQYF; DNA: TGTGCCAGCAGCTCCCAGGGCGGCTACGAGCAGTACTTC
J: TRBJ2-3; V: TRBV24-1; D: NA; size: NA; CDR3: CATSEGSTDTQYF; DNA: TGTGCCACCAGTGAGGGGAGCACAGATACGCAGTATTTT
J: TRBJ2-2; V: TRBV4-1; D: NA; size: many; CDR3: CASSQVQNTGELFF; DNA: TGCGCCAGCAGCCAAGTGCAGAACACCGGGGAGCTGTTTTTT
J: TRBJ2-7; V: TRBV15; D: NA; size: medium-sized; CDR3: CATSRDLGTAYEQYF; DNA: TGTGCCACCAGCAGAGATTTAGGCACAGCCTACGAGCAGTACTTC
J: TRBJ2-1; V: TRBV20-1; D: TRBD2; size: many; CDR3: CSASTGTSATHEQFF; DNA: TGCAGTGCTTCTACCGGGACTAGCGCAACCCATGAGCAGTTCTTC
J: TRBJ2-1; V: TRBV12-3/TRBV12-4; D: TRBD2; size: medium-sized; CDR3: CASSLTGGYNEQFF; DNA: TGTGCCAGCAGTTTAACGGGGGGGTACAATGAGCAGTTCTTC
J: TRBJ1-2; V: TRBV7-3; D: NA; size: medium-sized; CDR3: CASSLSSGRDYGYTF; DNA: TGTGCCAGCAGCTTATCTTCGGGACGGGACTATGGCTACACCTTC
J: TRBJ1-2; V: TRBV6-5; D: NA; size: medium-sized; CDR3: CASRPNYWETSYGYTF; DNA: TGTGCCAGCAGACCAAACTACTGGGAAACCTCCTATGGCTACACCTTC
J: TRBJ2-3; V: TRBV5-8; D: NA; size: many; CDR3: CASSLFVRATDTQYF; DNA: TGTGCCAGCAGCTTGTTTGTCAGGGCTACAGATACGCAGTATTTT
J: TRBJ1-1; V: TRBV12-3/TRBV12-4; D: TRBD1; size: many; CDR3: CASSSRTGSMNTEAFF; DNA: TGTGCCAGCAGTTCGCGGACAGGGAGCATGAACACTGAAGCTTTCTTT
J: TRBJ1-1; V: TRBV2; D: NA; size: NA; CDR3: CASRPATGAFF; DNA: TGTGCATCGAGACCGGCCACTGGAGCTTTCTTT
J: TRBJ2-1; V: TRBV9; D: NA; size: many; CDR3: CASSGPLGGYNEQFF; DNA: TGTGCCAGCAGCGGACCTTTGGGGGGATACAATGAGCAGTTCTTC
J: TRBJ2-2; V: TRBV5-1; D: NA; size: many; CDR3: CASSLKWENTGELFF; DNA: TGCGCCAGCAGCTTGAAGTGGGAGAACACCGGGGAGCTGTTTTTT
J: TRBJ1-2; V: TRBV29-1; D: TRBD1; size: medium-sized; CDR3: CSVRSGQGRYGYTF; DNA: TGCAGCGTGAGGTCCGGACAGGGGAGGTATGGCTACACCTTC
J: TRBJ2-7; V: TRBV7-2; D: NA; size: many; CDR3: CASSGIAYDEQYF; DNA: TGTGCCTCTTCAGGGATAGCGTACGACGAGCAGTACTTC
J: TRBJ2-7; V: TRBV5-8; D: NA; size: many; CDR3: CASSFDSYEQYF; DNA: TGTGCCAGCAGCTTCGACAGCTACGAGCAGTACTTC
J: TRBJ2-7; V: TRBV6-5; D: NA; size: NA; CDR3: CASTKRQPNYEQYF; DNA: TGTGCCAGCACGAAACGGCAGCCAAACTACGAGCAGTACTTC
J: TRBJ1-1; V: TRBV19; D: NA; size: many; CDR3: CASRRSGPEAFF; DNA: TGTGCCAGTAGGAGAAGTGGGCCTGAAGCTTTCTTT
J: TRBJ2-3; V: TRBV5-1; D: TRBD1; size: NA; CDR3: CASSLVEGTGEDTQYF; DNA: TGCGCCAGCAGCTTGGTTGAGGGGACAGGGGAAGATACGCAGTATTTT